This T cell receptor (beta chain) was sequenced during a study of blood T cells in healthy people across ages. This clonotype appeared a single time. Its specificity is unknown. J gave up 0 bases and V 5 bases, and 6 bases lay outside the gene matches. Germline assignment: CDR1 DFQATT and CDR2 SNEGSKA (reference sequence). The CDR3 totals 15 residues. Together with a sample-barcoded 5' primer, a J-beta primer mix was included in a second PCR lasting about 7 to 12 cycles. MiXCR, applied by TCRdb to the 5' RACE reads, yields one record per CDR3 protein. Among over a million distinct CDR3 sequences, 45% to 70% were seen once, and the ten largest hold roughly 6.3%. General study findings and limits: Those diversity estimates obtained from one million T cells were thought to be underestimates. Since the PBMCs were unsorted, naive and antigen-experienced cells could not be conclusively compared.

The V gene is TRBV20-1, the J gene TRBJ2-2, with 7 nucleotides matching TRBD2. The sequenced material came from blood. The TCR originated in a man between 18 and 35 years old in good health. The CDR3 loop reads CSAVLATTNTGELFF. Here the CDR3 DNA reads TGCAGTGCTGTACTAGCGACGACGAACACCGGGGAGCTGTTTTTT.